The sequence of this T cell receptor beta chain was determined in a study of shared clonotypes between healthy human individuals. Loaded into unsorted PBMC replicate PCRs was roughly 310 ng DNA, about 30,000 T cell genomes. Per the study methods: With immunoSEQ giving junction-only sequences and no quality scores, filtering differed. Libraries were prepared by immunoSEQ multiplex PCR; TCRdb keeps only in-frame clonotypes and omits some of them. That table furnishes V, J and clone size, whereas the DNA furnished D and trimming. The profile shows fewer than 650,000 clones, 60% to 85% of them singletons. Roughly 84 million PBMCs served as the genomic DNA source for unsorted samples. The CDR3 has 15 amino acids. Trimming took 2 bases from V and 4 from J, leaving 15 bases between them. Germline V CDR1 and CDR2: SGHRS, YFSETQ.

V gene TRBV5-1 combines with J gene TRBJ2-5; D gene unclear. This receptor was identified in a middle-aged woman in good health. Some clones in this sample may be carry-over from other donors' samples. The sample comprised PBMCs. CDR3 DNA: TGCGCCAGCAGCTTAGTTCCTCGGACGGGAGAGACCCAGTACTTC. Encoded protein: CASSLVPRTGETQYF.